The 13 T cell receptor beta chains below were found in one sample sequenced in a study of regulatory T cells in long-lasting Graves disease. As for time point: persistent/refractory GD, antithyroid drugs over 5 years with positive TRAb. From RNA extracted from PBMCs, the TCR library was made. Researchers made TCR beta libraries by using iRepertoire HTBI primers and running Arm-PCR on CDR3 regions. TCRdb called the multiplex PCR reads again in MiXCR, with one record for every CDR3 protein. The profile shows a few hundred thousand distinct CDR3 sequences, approximately 21% of them singletons. Source: peripheral blood mononuclear cells (PBMCs), taken when the disease was refractory, from a patient treated with antithyroid drugs. These receptors were obtained from a female donor with Graves disease.

This clonotype was seen at least ten times. The CDR3 bases are TGTGCCAGCGCGGGACAGACTAATGAAAAACTGTTTTTT. Translating gives CASAGQTNEKLFF. This chain links TRBV28 with TRBJ1-4, with 7 bases that match TRBD1. This CDR3 is built from 13 residues. Germline CDR1 reads MDHEN; CDR2 reads SYDVKM. V lost 8 bases to trimming and J lost 2 bases; unmatched junction nucleotides: 2.

This clonotype was seen repeatedly, ten times or more. J is TRBJ1-1 and V is TRBV28; D remains unclear. This CDR3 comprises 13 residues. CDR1 and CDR2 from the germline V gene are MDHEN and SYDVKM. The germline V and J ends were trimmed by 2 bases and 4 bases, with 8 bases remaining between them. The CDR3 nucleotides are TGTGCCAGCAGTTTAATCCGGGGCACTGAAGCTTTCTTT. Translation: CASSLIRGTEAFF.

A few counts support this clonotype. This chain joins TRBV6-2 or TRBV6-3 and TRBJ2-7; D is perhaps TRBD1 (5 bases). V was pared by 8 bases and J by 0 bases, with 11 bases between. CDR1 is MNHEY and CDR2 is SVGEGT in the germline V gene. The CDR3 is 13 residues long. The CDR3 nucleotides are TGTGCCAGCGCCGTGGGGCTCTCCTACGAGCAGTACTTC. Its translation is CASAVGLSYEQYF.

J is TRBJ1-6 and V is TRBV27; D is ambiguous. This CDR3 contains 16 residues. Germline V gene sequence: CDR1 MNHEY, CDR2 SMNVEV (reference sequence). Trimming removed 5 bases from V and 7 bases from J, with 18 bases in between. CDR3 bases: TGTGCCAGCAGTGCCCTCGTTGGGCGGAGCAATTCACCCCTCCACTTT. This gives the protein CASSALVGRSNSPLHF.

This clonotype came up many times. The V and J genes are TRBV7-8 and TRBJ1-5; TRBD1 aligns across 10 bases. The V segment lost 5 bases and the J segment 6 bases; nucleotides outside the gene matches: 10. Germline loops: CDR1 SGHVS, CDR2 FQNEAQ. The CDR3 has 16 residues. The CDR3 bases are TGTGCCAGCAGCCGAGGGCGGACAGGGGGAGTTCAGCCCCAGCATTTT. Translating it yields CASSRGRTGGVQPQHF.

Remarks on this clonotype: A much larger clone differs by one base, so this may be a read error. The chain combines TRBV3-1 with TRBJ1-5, with a possible D match to TRBD1 (5 bases). Trimming took off 1 base at V and 10 bases at J, with 11 bases between the two ends. CDR1 is LGHDT, CDR2 YNNKEL, per germline (reference sequence). This CDR3 comprises 13 residues. The CDR3: CASSQGGDHPQHF. The CDR3 DNA follows: TGTGCCAGCAGCCAAGGAGGGGACCATCCCCAGCATTTT.

This clonotype was recorded many times. J is TRBJ2-5 and V is TRBV5-1; tentatively, D is TRBD1 or TRBD2 (6 bases each). This CDR3 has 14 residues. V dropped 2 bases and J dropped 4 bases, with 12 bases sitting between them. Germline CDR1 is SGHRS and CDR2 is YFSETQ. The CDR3 protein is CASSLPGGRETQYF. The CDR3, as DNA: TGCGCCAGCAGCTTACCCGGGGGCCGAGAGACCCAGTACTTC.

This clonotype appeared once. This chain connects TRBV12-3 or TRBV12-4 to TRBJ2-5, with 9 positions matching TRBD1. The CDR3 covers 16 residues. V shed 3 bases, J shed 2 bases, and the junction held 7 bases outside the gene matches. CDR3: CASSFHGTGIQETQYF. CDR3 coding DNA: TGTGCCAGCAGTTTTCACGGGACAGGGATTCAAGAGACCCAGTACTTC.

This clonotype was detected only a few times. The genes are TRBV19 and TRBJ1-5; weak D call: TRBD1 (6 bases). The CDR3 sequence is 13 residues long. V gave up 5 bases and J gave up 7 bases, with 12 bases separating them. CDR1 is LNHDA and CDR2 is SQIVND in the germline V gene (reference sequence). CDR3: CASSRTEVQPQHF. DNA of the CDR3: TGTGCCAGTAGTCGGACAGAGGTCCAGCCCCAGCATTTT.

This clonotype was detected only a few times. The DNA for the CDR3 is TGTGCCAGCAGCGCCTCCCCGAACGACGAGCAGTACTTC. Translating gives CASSASPNDEQYF. V usage is TRBV7-9 and J usage is TRBJ2-7, with D uncertain. The CDR3 extends over 13 amino acids. CDR1 and CDR2 (germline): SEHNR, FQNEAQ (reference sequence). Deletions cut 5 bases from V and 5 bases from J, with 13 bases between.

This clonotype was recorded many times. J is TRBJ1-5 and V is TRBV15, with TRBD1 matching over 9 bases. V dropped 2 bases and J dropped 0; count of bases not matched to a gene: 2. CDR3 length equals 16 residues. Germline V gene data show CDR1 as LNHNV and CDR2 as YYDKDF (reference sequence). CDR3 bases: TGTGCCACCAGCAGAAGGACAGGGGATAGCAATCAGCCCCAGCATTTT. Its protein product is CATSRRTGDSNQPQHF.

This clonotype was counted only a few times. The chain carries TRBV13 and TRBJ2-7, with unresolved D. CDR1 and CDR2 from the germline V gene are PRHDT and FYEKMQ (reference sequence). This CDR3 is built from 14 residues. V gave up 0 bases and J gave up 2 bases, with 8 bases separating them. For the CDR3, the DNA is TGTGCCAGCAGCTTAGGACTGCATCCCTACGAGCAGTACTTC. Translated: CASSLGLHPYEQYF.

At least ten counts were recorded for this clonotype. This rearrangement joins TRBV28 to TRBJ1-1, with D perhaps matching TRBD1 (5 bases). The CDR3 is 12 residues long. CDR1 and CDR2 from the germline V gene are MDHEN and SYDVKM. The germline V and J ends were trimmed by 3 bases and 11 bases, with 13 bases remaining between them. CDR3 sequence reads: CASSLYAGSAFF. The CDR3 DNA sequence: TGTGCCAGCAGTTTGTACGCAGGGTCGGCTTTCTTT. Based on the CDR3 plus reference TRBV28 and TRBJ1-1, the full variable domain is DVKVTQSSRYLVKRTGEKVFLECVQDMDHENMFWYRQDPGLGLRLIYFSYDVKMKEKGDIPEGYSVSREKKERFSLILESASTNQTSMYLCASSLYAGSAFFGQGTRLTVV.